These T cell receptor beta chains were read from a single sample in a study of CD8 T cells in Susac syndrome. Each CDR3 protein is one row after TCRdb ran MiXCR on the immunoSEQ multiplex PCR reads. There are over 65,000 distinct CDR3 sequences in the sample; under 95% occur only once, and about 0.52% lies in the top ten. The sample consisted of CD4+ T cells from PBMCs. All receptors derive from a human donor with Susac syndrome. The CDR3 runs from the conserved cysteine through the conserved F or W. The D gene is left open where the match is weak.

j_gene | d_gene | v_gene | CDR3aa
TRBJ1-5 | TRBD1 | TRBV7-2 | CASSLATGTGGNQPQHF
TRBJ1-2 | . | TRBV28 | CASGTYYGYTF
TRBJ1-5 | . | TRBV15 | CATRPDYSNQPQHF
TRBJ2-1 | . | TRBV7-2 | CASSLGGLAYNEQFF
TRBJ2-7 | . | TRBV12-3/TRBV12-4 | CASSFQGTRGEQYF
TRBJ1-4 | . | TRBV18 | CASSRGRPPNEKLFF
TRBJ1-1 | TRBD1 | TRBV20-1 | CSARGDRNTEAFF
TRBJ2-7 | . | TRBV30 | CAWSPRNYEQYF
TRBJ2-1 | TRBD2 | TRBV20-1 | CSATTPWGGSSYNEQFF
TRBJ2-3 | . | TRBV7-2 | CASSLARPPDTQYF
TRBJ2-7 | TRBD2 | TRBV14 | CASSPLMGGDYEQYF
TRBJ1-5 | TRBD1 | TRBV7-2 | CASSSSSGTAQHF
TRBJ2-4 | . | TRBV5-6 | CASTSQRTGANIQYF
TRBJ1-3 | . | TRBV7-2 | CASSVGYLNTIYF
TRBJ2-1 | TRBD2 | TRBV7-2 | CASSLGSSGLNEQFF
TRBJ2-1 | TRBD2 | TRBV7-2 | CASSYGLVGFSYNEQFF
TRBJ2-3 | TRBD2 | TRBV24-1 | CATSDAGVRDTQYF
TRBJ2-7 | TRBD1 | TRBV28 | CASSLEGQGIYEQYF
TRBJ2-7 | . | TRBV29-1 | CSFLLNYEQYF
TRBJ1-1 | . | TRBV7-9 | CASSFRPGPNTEAFF
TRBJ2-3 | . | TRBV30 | CAWSARSTDTQYF
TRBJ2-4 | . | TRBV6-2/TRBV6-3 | CASIPGPFAKNIQYF
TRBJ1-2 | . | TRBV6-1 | CASSAYELRSSGNGYTF
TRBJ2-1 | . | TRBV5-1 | CASSFKSEPPNEQFF
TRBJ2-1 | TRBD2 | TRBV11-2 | CASRPTKRLAGSYNEQFF
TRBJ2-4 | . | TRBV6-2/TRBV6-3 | CASTSSGKNIQYF
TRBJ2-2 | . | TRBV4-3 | CASSQDVPPGELFF
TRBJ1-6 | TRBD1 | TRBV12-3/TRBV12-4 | CASSTTGWGSPLHF
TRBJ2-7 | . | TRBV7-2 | CASSLGVAEQYF
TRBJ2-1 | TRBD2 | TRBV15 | CATSRDAGTSGLFSYNEQFF
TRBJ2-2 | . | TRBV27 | CASSLSFTGELFF
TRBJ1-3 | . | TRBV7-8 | CASSFGDGGNTIYF
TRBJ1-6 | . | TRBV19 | CASRIDVWNSPLHF
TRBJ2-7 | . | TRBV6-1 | CASSVLYEQYF
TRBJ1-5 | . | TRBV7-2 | CASSLEAYQPQHF
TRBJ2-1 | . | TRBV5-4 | CASTYLARENEQFF
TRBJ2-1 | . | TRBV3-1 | CASRLVNEQFF
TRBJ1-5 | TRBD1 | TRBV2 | CASSERQGNQPQHF
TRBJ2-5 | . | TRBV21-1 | CASSTSGRGETQYF
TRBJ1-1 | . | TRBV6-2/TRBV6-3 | CASSYSYTEAFF
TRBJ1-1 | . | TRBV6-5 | CASSYSIANTEAFF
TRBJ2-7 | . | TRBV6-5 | CASSVAGSSYEQYF
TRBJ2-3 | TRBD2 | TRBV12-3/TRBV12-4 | CASSLSRLATDTQYF